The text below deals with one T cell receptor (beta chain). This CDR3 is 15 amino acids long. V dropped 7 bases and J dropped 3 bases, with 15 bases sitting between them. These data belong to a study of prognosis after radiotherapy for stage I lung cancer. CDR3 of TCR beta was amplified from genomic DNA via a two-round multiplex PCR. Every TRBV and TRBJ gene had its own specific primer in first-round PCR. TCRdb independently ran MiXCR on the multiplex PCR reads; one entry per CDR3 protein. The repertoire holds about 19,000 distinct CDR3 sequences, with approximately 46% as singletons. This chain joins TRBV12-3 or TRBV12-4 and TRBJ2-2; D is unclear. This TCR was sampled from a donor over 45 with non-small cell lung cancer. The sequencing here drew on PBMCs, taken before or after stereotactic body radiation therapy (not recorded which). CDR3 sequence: CASIPLTPDTGELFF. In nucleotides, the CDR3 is TGTGCCAGCATCCCTCTCACCCCGGACACCGGGGAGCTGTTTTTT.